The 31 T cell receptor beta chains below all came from one sample that was sequenced in a study of memory CD4+ T cells and cytomegalovirus serostatus. The repertoire was sequenced with immunoSEQ multiplex PCR; TCRdb's copy has only in-frame clones and lacks some. The sample has 35,000 to 50,000 clones, around 80% seen once. The sort gate was single viable CD3+CD4+CD8-CD45RO+ cells for memory CD4+ T cells. Source material: memory CD4+ T cells from blood. The receptors here all came from an adult in good health and CMV-seronegative.

This clone came up once. This sequence joins TRBV10-2 and TRBJ1-3; unclear D gene. There are 16 residues in the CDR3. Per the germline V gene, CDR1 is WSHSY and CDR2 is SAAADI. The V end lost 4 bases, the J end lost 3 bases, and 16 bases lay between the germline ends. CDR3 in DNA: TGCGCCAGCAGTGCAGGTGGGGTAGATCTTGGAAACACCATATATTTT. Encoded protein: CASSAGGVDLGNTIYF.

The CDR3 protein is CASSQYAGQLANYGYTF. CDR3 sequence (DNA): TGTGCCAGCAGCCAATACGCCGGTCAACTCGCTAACTATGGCTACACCTTC. The chain uses TRBV4-2 and TRBJ1-2, with no clear D. Germline CDR1 and CDR2: LGHNA and YNFKEQ. The V and J ends lost 2 bases and 0 bases respectively, with 16 bases between them. This CDR3 contains 17 residues.

Only a few counts were recorded for this clone. V and J are TRBV7-6 and TRBJ2-7; unclear D gene. CDR1 SGHVS and CDR2 FNYEAQ come from the germline V gene. This CDR3 spans 11 amino acids. With 10 bases removed from V and 2 bases from J, the gap between germline ends came to 9 bases. CDR3 sequence (DNA): TGTGCCACTCGAACCACCTACGAGCAGTACTTC. Translating gives CATRTTYEQYF.

This clone was counted between two and nine times. The chain couples TRBV10-1 to TRBJ2-3, with TRBD2 matching 7 bases. The germline V gene encodes CDR1 WNHNN and CDR2 SYGVQD (reference sequence). J lost 4 bases, V lost 8 bases, and 3 bases had no gene match. This CDR3 contains 12 residues. CDR3 protein: CASSGGADTQYF. CDR3 sequence (DNA): TGCGCCAGCTCGGGAGGAGCAGATACGCAGTATTTT.

The chain carries TRBV19 and TRBJ2-5; TRBD2 matches at 10 bases. Germline assignment: CDR1 LNHDA and CDR2 SQIVND (reference sequence). V trimming: 7 bases; J trimming: 1 base; junction bases outside the gene matches: 3. The CDR3 is made up of 14 amino acids. This chain's CDR3 is CASTERGGQETQYF. DNA for the CDR3: TGTGCCAGTACGGAGCGGGGGGGCCAAGAGACCCAGTACTTC.

The chain is built from TRBV29-1 and TRBJ1-2; TRBD1 matches at 7 bases. The V gene end was trimmed by 6 bases and the J gene end by 8 bases; junction bases not matched to a gene: 9. Germline V gene data show CDR1 as SQVTM and CDR2 as ANQGSEA. This CDR3 region has 12 residues. The CDR3 loop reads CSVPGQSSGYTF. The CDR3 DNA is TGCAGCGTGCCGGGACAGTCGAGCGGCTACACCTTC.

The rearrangement uses TRBV5-6 and TRBJ1-1; D is perhaps TRBD1 (5 bases). CDR1 is SGHDT, CDR2 YYEEEE, per germline. The CDR3 consists of 11 residues. V was shortened by 4 bases and J by 8 bases, with 9 bases between the two germline ends. The CDR3 nucleotides read TGTGCCAGCAGCCTGGGGGTGGAAGCTTTCTTT. Protein: CASSLGVEAFF.

This chain uses TRBV5-1 with TRBJ1-3; tentative D call: TRBD1 (5 bases). V was cut by 6 bases and J by 2 bases, with 18 bases left in between. From germline, CDR1 is SGHRS and CDR2 YFSETQ. The CDR3 loop spans 16 amino acids. CDR3 loop: CASITEGSAPGNTIYF. In DNA, the CDR3 is TGCGCCAGCATTACGGAGGGGTCTGCCCCTGGAAACACCATATATTTT.

In this sample, this clone turned up a few times. The rearrangement joins TRBV7-9 to TRBJ1-1; D may be TRBD1 (6 bases). Germline values: CDR1 SEHNR, CDR2 FQNEAQ (reference sequence). Trimming stripped 4 bases from V and 7 bases from J, with 19 bases between. The CDR3 contains 15 residues. CDR3 loop: CASSSLQTQGYEAFF. CDR3 bases: TGTGCCAGCAGCTCCCTCCAGACACAGGGATATGAAGCTTTCTTT.

V is TRBV6-5 and J is TRBJ1-2; 8 nucleotides match TRBD1. V trimming: 8 bases; J trimming: 4 bases; junction bases outside the gene matches: 6. The germline V gene has CDR1 MNHEY and CDR2 SVGAGI. CDR3 length: 13 amino acids. The CDR3 region has the DNA TGTGCCAGCCGGGGACAGGCGCCCTATGGCTACACCTTC. It is translated as CASRGQAPYGYTF.

This chain connects TRBV11-2 to TRBJ2-7, with D maybe TRBD1 (5 bases). The length of the CDR3 is 15 residues. Trimming took 4 bases from V and 3 from J, leaving 16 bases between them. The germline V gene has CDR1 SGHAT and CDR2 FQNNGV. Here the CDR3 DNA reads TGTGCCAGCAGCTGGAACCAGGGTTGGGGCTACGAGCAGTACTTC. As protein: CASSWNQGWGYEQYF.

The rearrangement joins TRBV30 to TRBJ2-5; weak D call: TRBD1 (5 bases). The CDR3 is 15 residues long. Trimming removed 3 bases at V and 5 bases at J, with 19 bases between. Germline V gene data show CDR1 as GTSNPN and CDR2 as SVGIG (reference sequence). Written as DNA, the CDR3 is TGTGCCTGGAGCCTCGGGCAGGAAAAGGGGGAGACCCAGTACTTC. This translates into CAWSLGQEKGETQYF.

The chain has TRBV5-5 and TRBJ1-1, with D unclear. Between the trimmed V and J ends, which lost 3 bases and 1 base, there was a span of 10 bases. The CDR3 is 14 amino acids. The germline V gene has CDR1 SGHKS and CDR2 YYEKEE (reference sequence). Here the CDR3 reads CASSSVSKNTEAFF. The CDR3 DNA reads as TGTGCCAGCAGCTCGGTGTCGAAGAACACTGAAGCTTTCTTT.

This clone was recorded only once. The chain links TRBV5-1 to TRBJ2-3; 9 bases are a match to TRBD2. This CDR3 has 15 residues. The germline gives CDR1 SGHRS, CDR2 YFSETQ. Unmatched junction bases numbered 6, after V lost 2 bases and J lost 5 bases. CDR3 amino acids: CASSLGLAFGDTQYF. DNA of the CDR3: TGCGCCAGCAGCTTAGGACTAGCGTTCGGAGATACGCAGTATTTT.

This chain links TRBV19 with TRBJ1-3; D is uncertain. Trimming took off 7 bases at V and 0 bases at J, with 16 bases between the two ends. Germline values: CDR1 LNHDA, CDR2 SQIVND (reference sequence). CDR3 length equals 16 residues. The CDR3 region is CASTNGFSVSGNTIYF. DNA of the CDR3: TGTGCCAGTACGAACGGATTCAGCGTCTCTGGAAACACCATATATTTT.

The chain carries TRBV6-5 and TRBJ1-1, with D perhaps TRBD1 (6 bases). This CDR3 comprises 12 residues. Germline V CDR1 and CDR2: MNHEY, SVGAGI. With 5 bases removed from V and 8 bases from J, the gap between germline ends came to 12 bases. Written as DNA, the CDR3 is TGTGCCAGCAGTCATGGACAGCTAGAAGCTTTCTTT. It yields the protein CASSHGQLEAFF.

This CDR3 is CASSLKVGTGAYEQYF. The CDR3 DNA reads as TGTGCCAGCAGCTTAAAAGTCGGGACAGGGGCCTACGAGCAGTACTTC. This chain links TRBV7-2 with TRBJ2-7; TRBD1 matches 10 bases. CDR1 SGHTA and CDR2 FQGNSA come from the germline V gene. The CDR3 consists of 16 residues. The trim removed 2 bases at V and 2 bases at J, leaving 6 bases unmatched.

The J gene is TRBJ1-5, the V gene TRBV19; TRBD1 is a possible D gene (5 bases). V was pared by 4 bases and J by 4 bases, with 11 bases between. Germline CDR1 is LNHDA and CDR2 is SQIVND (reference sequence). The CDR3 is 14 residues long. The chain's CDR3 is CASSRGGGNQPQHF. CDR3 nucleotides: TGTGCCAGTAGTAGGGGCGGGGGTAATCAGCCCCAGCATTTT.

The CDR3 reads CASSPKTGIFPEQYF. The CDR3 nucleotides are TGTGCCAGCAGCCCGAAGACAGGGATCTTCCCCGAGCAGTACTTC. The chain links TRBV9 to TRBJ2-7, with 7 nucleotides matching TRBD1. J lost 6 bases, V lost 4 bases, and 13 bases had no gene match. This CDR3 has 15 amino acids. From germline, CDR1 is SGDLS and CDR2 YYNGEE.

The J gene is TRBJ2-1, the V gene TRBV6-6; maybe TRBD2 (6 bases). The V gene lost 6 bases and the J gene lost 4 bases, with 16 bases spanning the gap. This CDR3 comprises 15 residues. Germline V gives CDR1 MNHNY, CDR2 SVGAGI (reference sequence). The CDR3 nucleotides read TGTGCCAGCAGCCAGGGACTCCCTTTTTACAATGAGCAGTTCTTC. This encodes CASSQGLPFYNEQFF.

V is TRBV2 and J is TRBJ1-5; D gene uncertain. Per germline, CDR1 SNHLY and CDR2 FYNNEI. Trimming stripped 1 base from V and 5 bases from J, with 12 bases between. The CDR3 is made up of 15 amino acids. Here the CDR3 DNA reads TGTGCCAGCAGTGAAGAGGACGGGCGAGATCAGCCCCAGCATTTT. This encodes CASSEEDGRDQPQHF.

J is TRBJ1-4 and V is TRBV19; 9 positions agree with TRBD1. The ends lost 9 bases at V and 4 bases at J; junction bases unmatched: 6. Germline V gives CDR1 LNHDA, CDR2 SQIVND (reference sequence). The CDR3 totals 14 residues. DNA for the CDR3: TGTGCCAGCTCCGACAGGGGGGGTAATGAAAAACTGTTTTTT. It encodes CASSDRGGNEKLFF.

The gene calls are TRBV27 and TRBJ2-7, with 7 bases aligning to TRBD2. The junction had 6 bases not matched to a gene; V was cut back by 2 bases and J by 2 bases. Germline-derived CDR1 and CDR2 are MNHEY and SMNVEV (reference sequence). The CDR3 contains 15 residues. CDR3 DNA sequence: TGTGCCAGCAGTTTACGCCCGACTAGCCCCTACGAGCAGTACTTC. Its protein is CASSLRPTSPYEQYF.

The chain has TRBV5-6 and TRBJ1-5; the D is unclear. Trimming removed 2 bases from V and 7 bases from J, with 7 bases in between. This CDR3 has 12 residues. Germline loops: CDR1 SGHDT, CDR2 YYEEEE. The CDR3 loop is CASSFRQQPQHF. The CDR3 coding sequence is TGTGCCAGCAGCTTCCGGCAGCAGCCCCAGCATTTT.

J is TRBJ2-7 and V is TRBV6-1, with D uncertain. From germline, CDR1 is MNHNS and CDR2 SASEGT. V was clipped by 7 bases and J by 2 bases, with 12 bases between them. The CDR3 contains 13 residues. The CDR3: CASTLRSPYEQYF. CDR3 nucleotide sequence: TGTGCCAGCACTCTAAGGTCTCCCTACGAGCAGTACTTC.

The rearrangement uses TRBV6-4 and TRBJ1-2, with 8 bases identical to TRBD1. This CDR3 has 15 residues. Germline V CDR1 and CDR2: MRHNA, SNTAGT. With 6 bases clipped from V and 1 base from J, the junction kept 7 bases outside the gene matches. The CDR3 sequence is CASSPGQGLNYGYTF. Here the CDR3 DNA reads TGTGCCAGCAGCCCAGGACAGGGCCTTAACTATGGCTACACCTTC.

CDR3 region: CASSEIQSSTDTQYF. The DNA for the CDR3 is TGTGCCAGCAGTGAAATACAATCTAGCACAGATACGCAGTATTTT. The chain couples TRBV25-1 to TRBJ2-3; D is uncertain. V lost 2 bases and J lost 0, with 9 bases in between. Germline CDR1 is MGHDK and CDR2 is SYGVNS. The CDR3 has 15 residues. The variable domain in full, with the rest retrieved from reference TRBV25-1 and TRBJ2-3, is EADIYQTPRYLVIGTGKKITLECSQTMGHDKMYWYQQDPGMELHLIHYSYGVNSTEKGDLSSESTVSRIRTEHFPLTLESARPSHTSQYLCASSEIQSSTDTQYFGPGTRLTVL.

The chain is built from TRBV6-5 and TRBJ2-7, with 9 bases aligning to TRBD1. V shed 8 bases and J 2 bases; nucleotides not matched to a gene: 7. This CDR3 contains 14 residues. CDR1 is MNHEY and CDR2 is SVGAGI in the germline V gene. CDR3 in amino acids: CASAYRDRAYEQYF. The DNA for the CDR3 is TGTGCCAGCGCTTACCGGGACAGGGCCTACGAGCAGTACTTC.

Only a few counts were recorded for this clone. The rearrangement uses TRBV9 and TRBJ2-6; perhaps D is TRBD1 or TRBD2 (5 bases each). The CDR3 runs 16 residues. V dropped 3 bases and J dropped 4 bases, with 14 bases sitting between them. The germline V gene encodes CDR1 SGDLS and CDR2 YYNGEE. DNA of the CDR3: TGTGCCAGCAGCGGTCGTGGGGGAGCAGGGGCCAACGTCCTGACTTTC. It translates to CASSGRGGAGANVLTF.

CDR3 protein: CASSLVTGKNTEAFF. The CDR3 DNA reads as TGTGCCAGCAGCTTAGTCACTGGGAAAAACACTGAAGCTTTCTTT. This chain uses TRBV7-6 with TRBJ1-1; D remains unclear. The germline CDR1 and CDR2 sequences are SGHVS and FNYEAQ. The CDR3 is 15 residues long. Between the trimmed V and J ends, which lost 1 base and 2 bases, there was a span of 11 bases.

V and J are TRBV18 and TRBJ1-1; D is unresolved. There are 13 residues in the CDR3. Germline assignment: CDR1 KGHSH and CDR2 LQKENI. V shed 2 bases and J shed 4 bases, with 8 bases lying between them. The CDR3 DNA follows: TGTGCCAGCTCACCAAAACGAGGCACTGAAGCTTTCTTT. Protein product: CASSPKRGTEAFF.